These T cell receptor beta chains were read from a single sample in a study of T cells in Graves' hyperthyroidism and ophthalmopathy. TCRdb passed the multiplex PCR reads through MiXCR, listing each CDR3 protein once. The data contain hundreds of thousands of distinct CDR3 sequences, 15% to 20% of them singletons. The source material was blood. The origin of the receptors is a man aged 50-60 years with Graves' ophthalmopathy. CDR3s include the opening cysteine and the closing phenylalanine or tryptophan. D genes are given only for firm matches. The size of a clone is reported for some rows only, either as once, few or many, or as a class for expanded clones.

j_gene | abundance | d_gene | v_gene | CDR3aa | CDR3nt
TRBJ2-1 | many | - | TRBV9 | CASSVTGGSSYNEQFF | TGTGCCAGCAGCGTCACGGGCGGTAGCTCCTACAATGAGCAGTTCTTC
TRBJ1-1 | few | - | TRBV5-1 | CASSPSLRGPETEAFF | TGCGCCAGCAGCCCCTCATTGCGGGGCCCGGAGACTGAAGCTTTCTTT
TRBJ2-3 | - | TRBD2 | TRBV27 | CASKVAGGTDTQYF | TGTGCCAGCAAGGTCGCGGGAGGCACAGATACGCAGTATTTT
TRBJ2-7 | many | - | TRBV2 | CASSLMGGGYYEQYF | TGTGCCAGCAGCCTTATGGGAGGGGGCTACTACGAGCAGTACTTC
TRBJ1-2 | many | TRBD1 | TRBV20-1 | CSAPGQGAVGYTF | TGCAGTGCTCCCGGACAGGGGGCGGTCGGCTACACCTTC
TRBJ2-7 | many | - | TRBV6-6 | CASSYSRQTIEQYF | TGTGCCAGCAGTTACTCGAGACAGACGATAGAGCAGTACTTC
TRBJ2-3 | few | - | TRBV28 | CASSLGEGDTQYF | TGTGCCAGCAGTTTAGGGGAAGGAGATACGCAGTATTTT
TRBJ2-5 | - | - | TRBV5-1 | CASSPRTPLSGETQYF | TGCGCCAGCAGCCCGCGGACACCTCTAAGTGGGGAGACCCAGTACTTC
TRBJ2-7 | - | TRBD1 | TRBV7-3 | CASSLLGGQGYEQYF | TGTGCCAGCAGCCTCCTAGGGGGACAGGGCTACGAGCAGTACTTC
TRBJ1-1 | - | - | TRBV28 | CASSFERAFF | TGTGCCAGCAGTTTTGAGAGGGCTTTCTTT
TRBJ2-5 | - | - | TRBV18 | CASSTPSTAQETQYF | TGTGCCAGCTCAACACCGAGCACAGCACAAGAGACCCAGTACTTC
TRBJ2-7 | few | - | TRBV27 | CASSPTDLNGYEQYF | TGTGCCAGCAGTCCCACGGACCTAAACGGCTACGAGCAGTACTTC
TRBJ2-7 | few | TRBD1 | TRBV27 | CASSFRTGGEQYF | TGTGCCAGCAGTTTTAGGACAGGGGGGGAGCAGTACTTC
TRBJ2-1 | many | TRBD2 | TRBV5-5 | CASSVTSGRGNNEQFF | TGTGCCAGCAGCGTTACTAGCGGGAGAGGGAACAATGAGCAGTTCTTC
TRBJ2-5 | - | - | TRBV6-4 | CAGRGSGRRTQYF | TGTGCCGGAAGGGGGTCGGGACGTCGGACCCAGTACTTC
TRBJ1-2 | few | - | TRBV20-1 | CSATSAGYGYTF | TGCAGTGCGACATCAGCGGGATATGGCTACACCTTC
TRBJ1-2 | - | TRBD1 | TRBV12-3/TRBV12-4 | CASSQDRGLFGYTF | TGTGCCAGCAGTCAAGACAGGGGGCTATTCGGCTACACCTTC
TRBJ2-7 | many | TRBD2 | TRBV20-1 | CSAPLAGSSYEQYF | TGCAGTGCACCATTAGCGGGGTCCTCCTACGAGCAGTACTTC
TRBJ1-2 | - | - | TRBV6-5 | CASSYSQVDGYTF | TGTGCCAGCAGTTACAGTCAGGTTGATGGCTACACCTTC
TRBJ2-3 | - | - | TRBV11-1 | CASSNGAGDGTDTQYF | TGTGCCAGCAGCAATGGGGCAGGGGATGGCACAGATACGCAGTATTTT
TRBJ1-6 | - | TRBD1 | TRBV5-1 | CASSPGTGNSPLHF | TGCGCCAGCAGCCCCGGGACAGGGAATTCACCCCTCCACTTT
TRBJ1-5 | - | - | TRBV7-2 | CASSFDTDNQPQHF | TGTGCCAGCAGCTTCGACACGGACAATCAGCCCCAGCATTTT
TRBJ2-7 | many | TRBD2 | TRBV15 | CATSRDRLAGSNEQYF | TGTGCCACCAGCAGAGACCGACTAGCGGGTAGCAACGAGCAGTACTTC
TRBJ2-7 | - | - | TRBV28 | CASNPGGAEEQYF | TGTGCCAGCAACCCGGGTGGGGCAGAGGAGCAGTACTTC
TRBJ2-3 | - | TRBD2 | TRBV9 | CASSVSSGSDTQYF | TGTGCCAGCAGCGTATCTAGCGGGAGCGATACGCAGTATTTT
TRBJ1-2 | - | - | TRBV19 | CASIPAGEYGYTF | TGTGCCAGTATCCCGGCGGGGGAATATGGCTACACCTTC
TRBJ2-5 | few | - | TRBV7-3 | CASSLDPNPTETQYF | TGTGCCAGCAGCTTAGATCCCAACCCCACAGAGACCCAGTACTTC
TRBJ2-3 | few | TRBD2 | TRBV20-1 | CSATGLAGDPDTQYF | TGCAGTGCTACCGGACTAGCGGGAGATCCAGATACGCAGTATTTT
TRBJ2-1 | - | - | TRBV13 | CASRLLENEQFF | TGTGCCAGCAGGTTATTAGAGAATGAGCAGTTCTTC
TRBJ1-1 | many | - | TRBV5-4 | CASSSTGLGTEAFF | TGTGCCAGCAGCTCCACAGGATTGGGCACTGAAGCTTTCTTT
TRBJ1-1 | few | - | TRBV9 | CASSEQVLNTEAFF | TGTGCCAGCAGCGAACAGGTATTGAACACTGAAGCTTTCTTT
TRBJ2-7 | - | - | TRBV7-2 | CASSFPGRNYEQYF | TGTGCCAGCAGCTTCCCAGGACGGAACTACGAGCAGTACTTC
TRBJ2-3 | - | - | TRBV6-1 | CASSVTDQDTQYF | TGTGCCAGCAGTGTGACGGATCAGGATACGCAGTATTTT
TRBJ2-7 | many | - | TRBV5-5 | CASSTEGPGSYEQYF | TGTGCCAGCAGCACCGAGGGTCCAGGCTCCTACGAGCAGTACTTC
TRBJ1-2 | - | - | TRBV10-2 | CASSNRDGYTF | TGCGCCAGCTCCAACAGGGATGGCTACACCTTC
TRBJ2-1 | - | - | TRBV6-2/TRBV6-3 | CASRGGREQFF | TGTGCCAGCAGGGGGGGGCGTGAGCAGTTCTTC
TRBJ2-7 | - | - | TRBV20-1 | CSAPKGGYEQYF | TGCAGTGCTCCCAAGGGTGGTTACGAGCAGTACTTC
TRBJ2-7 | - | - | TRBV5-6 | CASRTTRPGDEQYF | TGTGCCAGCAGAACGACCCGACCCGGGGACGAGCAGTACTTC
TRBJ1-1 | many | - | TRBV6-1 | CASSDRAAGIWGAFF | TGTGCCAGCAGTGACCGGGCTGCAGGAATCTGGGGGGCTTTCTTT
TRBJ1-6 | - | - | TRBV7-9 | CASSLDRRDNSPLHF | TGTGCCAGCAGCCTAGACCGGCGGGATAATTCACCCCTCCACTTT
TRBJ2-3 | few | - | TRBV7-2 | CASSLDHAWQYF | TGTGCCAGCAGCTTAGATCACGCTTGGCAGTATTTT
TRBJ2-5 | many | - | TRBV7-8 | CASSLDLGTQYF | TGTGCCAGCAGCTTAGACCTCGGAACCCAGTACTTC
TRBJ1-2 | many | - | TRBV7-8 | CASSLHNRETGYTF | TGTGCCAGCAGCTTACATAACAGGGAGACAGGCTACACCTTC
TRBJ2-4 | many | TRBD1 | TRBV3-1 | CASSPRQGSNIQYF | TGTGCCAGCAGCCCGAGACAGGGTTCGAACATTCAGTACTTC
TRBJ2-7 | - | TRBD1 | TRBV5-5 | CASSPGPSTGAYEQYF | TGTGCCAGCAGCCCGGGCCCTTCGACAGGGGCCTACGAGCAGTACTTC
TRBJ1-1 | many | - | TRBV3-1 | CASSQGQSTEAFF | TGTGCCAGCAGCCAAGGACAGAGCACTGAAGCTTTCTTT
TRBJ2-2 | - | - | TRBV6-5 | CASSYGGAGRTNTGELFF | TGTGCCAGCAGTTACGGAGGTGCGGGACGTACGAACACCGGGGAGCTGTTTTTT
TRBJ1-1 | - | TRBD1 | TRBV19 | CASSTRDRGDTEAFF | TGTGCCAGTAGTACCCGGGACAGGGGGGACACTGAAGCTTTCTTT
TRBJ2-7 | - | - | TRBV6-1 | CASSEWKEIYEQYF | TGTGCCAGCAGTGAATGGAAGGAGATCTACGAGCAGTACTTC
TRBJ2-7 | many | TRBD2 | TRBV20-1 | CSARDLRGEHEQYF | TGCAGTGCTAGAGACCTACGGGGGGAACACGAGCAGTACTTC
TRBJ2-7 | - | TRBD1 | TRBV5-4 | CASSHRDRPTGGQYF | TGTGCCAGCAGCCATCGGGACAGGCCGACCGGGGGGCAGTACTTC
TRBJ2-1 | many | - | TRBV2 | CASSLRLLNEQFF | TGTGCCAGCAGTCTTCGACTTTTGAATGAGCAGTTCTTC
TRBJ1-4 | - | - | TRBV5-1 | CASSLATAANEKLFF | TGCGCCAGCAGCTTGGCAACAGCCGCTAATGAAAAACTGTTTTTT